These 26 T cell receptor beta chains were all obtained from the same sample, sequenced in a study of OX40 agonist ivuxolimab in advanced cancers. The data were produced by immunoSEQ multiplex PCR, yet TCRdb's version contains in-frame clones alone and is incomplete. The table shows roughly 29,000 clones, with approximately 88% occurring only once. The sample was CD4+ or CD8+ T cells sorted from blood, taken in a trial of the OX40 agonist ivuxolimab. These receptors were collected from an adult with an advanced solid tumor such as melanoma, head and neck, liver or kidney cancer.

This clone was recorded only once. V usage is TRBV29-1 and J usage is TRBJ1-2, with 8 bases aligning to TRBD1. From germline, CDR1 is SQVTM and CDR2 ANQGSEA. CDR3 length equals 12 residues. The J segment lost 6 bases and the V segment lost 5 bases, leaving 5 bases of the junction unmatched. DNA of the CDR3: TGCAGCGTTACGGACAGGGAAAATGGCTACACCTTC. Protein sequence: CSVTDRENGYTF.

This chain links TRBV4-1 with TRBJ2-7; 11 bases are shared with TRBD2. The CDR3 covers 15 residues. V trimming: 0 bases; J trimming: 4 bases; junction bases outside the gene matches: 2. The V gene's germline CDR1 is MGHRA and CDR2 YSYEKL. Here the CDR3 reads CASSQDPSGGYEQYF. CDR3 bases: TGCGCCAGCAGCCAAGACCCTAGCGGGGGGTACGAGCAGTACTTC.

V usage is TRBV6-6 and J usage is TRBJ2-1; tentatively, D is TRBD2 (5 bases). The CDR3 totals 16 residues. Trimming left V 0 bases short and J 3 bases short, with 12 bases between. From germline, CDR1 is MNHNY and CDR2 SVGAGI (reference sequence). The CDR3 loop reads CASSYSVTSHYNEQFF. The CDR3 coding sequence is TGTGCCAGCAGTTACTCGGTCACTAGTCACTACAATGAGCAGTTCTTC.

This chain uses TRBV28 with TRBJ2-7; a possible D gene is TRBD1 (6 bases). V lost 6 bases and J 3 bases, leaving 12 bases between the germline ends. Germline V lookup: CDR1 MDHEN, CDR2 SYDVKM. The CDR3 is made up of 13 amino acids. Written as DNA, the CDR3 is TGTGCCAGCAGCACGACAGGAAACTACGAGCAGTACTTC. Its protein is CASSTTGNYEQYF.

The chain couples TRBV6-6 to TRBJ1-2; possible D gene TRBD1, 6 bases. Germline V gene data show CDR1 as MNHNY and CDR2 as SVGAGI (reference sequence). The CDR3 loop spans 13 amino acids. V gave up 3 bases and J gave up 3 bases, with 8 bases separating them. The CDR3 protein is CASSYPGDYGYTF. As DNA, the CDR3 is TGTGCCAGCAGTTATCCAGGGGACTATGGCTACACCTTC.

The J gene is TRBJ1-1, the V gene TRBV6-5, with D possibly matching TRBD1 (5 bases). The germline V gene encodes CDR1 MNHEY and CDR2 SVGAGI. CDR3 length: 15 residues. V was cut by 5 bases and J by 1 base, with 14 bases left in between. CDR3 residues: CASSRPLDTNTEAFF. In DNA form, the CDR3 reads TGTGCCAGCAGTCGACCTTTGGACACGAACACTGAAGCTTTCTTT.

The chain couples TRBV7-3 to TRBJ2-2; D is unclear. This CDR3 is 12 amino acids long. Germline CDR1 SGHTA, CDR2 FQGTGA. The V gene lost 8 bases and the J gene lost 3 bases, with 7 bases spanning the gap. CDR3 coding DNA: TGTGCCAGCCTAGGGTACACCGGGGAGCTGTTTTTT. It translates to CASLGYTGELFF.

V usage is TRBV6-5 and J usage is TRBJ2-7; 11 nucleotides agree with TRBD2. V gave up 0 bases and J gave up 5 bases; unmatched junction bases: 3. Per germline, CDR1 MNHEY and CDR2 SVGAGI. This CDR3 contains 15 residues. In nucleotides, the CDR3 is TGTGCCAGCAGTTACTCACTAGCGGGAGACAACGAGCAGTACTTC. Encoded protein: CASSYSLAGDNEQYF.

The chain couples TRBV5-1 to TRBJ1-5; no firm D call. Germline V gene lookup returns CDR1 SGHRS and CDR2 YFSETQ. The CDR3 length is 14 residues. The V end lost 1 base, the J end lost 2 bases, and 7 bases lay between the germline ends. CDR3 amino acids: CASSLTWGNQPQHF. In DNA form, the CDR3 reads TGCGCCAGCAGCTTGACTTGGGGCAATCAGCCCCAGCATTTT.

The rearrangement joins TRBV7-9 to TRBJ1-1; 7 bases match TRBD1. CDR1 is SEHNR and CDR2 is FQNEAQ in the germline V gene (reference sequence). The CDR3 runs 14 residues. V lost 2 bases and J lost 1; bases outside the gene matches: 1. The CDR3 spells CASSLQGGNTEAFF. The CDR3 DNA is TGTGCCAGCAGCTTACAGGGGGGGAACACTGAAGCTTTCTTT. The whole variable domain, remainder taken from reference TRBV7-9 and TRBJ1-1, is DTGVSQNPRHKITKRGQNVTFRCDPISEHNRLYWYRQTLGQGPEFLTYFQNEAQLEKSRLLSDRFSAERPKGSFSTLEIQRTEQGDSAMYLCASSLQGGNTEAFFGQGTRLTVV.

This clone appeared once. V gene TRBV7-9 combines with J gene TRBJ2-5; 9 bases map to TRBD1. The CDR3 runs to 13 residues. Looked up from germline, CDR1 is SEHNR and CDR2 is FQNEAQ (reference sequence). With 5 bases clipped from V and 5 bases from J, the junction kept 3 bases outside the gene matches. The CDR3 reads CASSDDRGETQYF. Here the CDR3 DNA reads TGTGCCAGCAGCGACGACAGGGGGGAGACCCAGTACTTC.

This clone appeared once. This chain connects TRBV7-3 to TRBJ1-5; D unclear. CDR3 length: 15 amino acids. In germline, CDR1 is SGHTA, CDR2 FQGTGA. V was trimmed by 2 bases and J by 6 bases, leaving 14 bases between them. The CDR3 nucleotides read TGTGCCAGCAGCTTAGGATTTGGGGTGGGTCAGCCCCAGCATTTT. Encoded protein: CASSLGFGVGQPQHF. Drawing the rest from reference TRBV7-3 and TRBJ1-5, the complete variable domain is GAGVSQTPSNKVTEKGKYVELRCDPISGHTALYWYRQSLGQGPEFLIYFQGTGAADDSGLPNDRFFAVRPEGSVSTLKIQRTERGDSAVYLCASSLGFGVGQPQHFGDGTRLSIL.

The V call is TRBV27, the J call TRBJ1-2; no definite D call. CDR3 size: 14 residues. Per germline, CDR1 MNHEY and CDR2 SMNVEV (reference sequence). The V end was cut by 2 bases, the J end by 4 bases, with 11 bases between. CDR3 bases: TGTGCCAGCAGTTTAACCCGCGGCTTCTATGGCTACACCTTC. This gives the protein CASSLTRGFYGYTF.

The genes are TRBV5-6 and TRBJ2-1, with D hard to call. V lost 2 bases, J lost 5 bases, and 5 bases lay in between. The CDR3 loop spans 12 amino acids. The germline V gene encodes CDR1 SGHDT and CDR2 YYEEEE. The CDR3 nucleotides are TGTGCCAGCAGCTTAGGACACAATGAGCAGTTCTTC. This sequence encodes CASSLGHNEQFF.

This chain uses TRBV27 with TRBJ2-7; TRBD2 matches at 8 bases. Germline V gene lookup returns CDR1 MNHEY and CDR2 SMNVEV (reference sequence). The V segment lost 2 bases and the J segment 5 bases; nucleotides outside the gene matches: 8. The CDR3 has 15 amino acids. The CDR3 protein is CASSLGRGGLNEQYF. The CDR3, as DNA: TGTGCCAGCAGTTTAGGCCGCGGGGGGCTCAACGAGCAGTACTTC.

J is TRBJ1-1 and V is TRBV11-2; D not resolved. CDR3 length: 15 residues. V was clipped by 2 bases and J by 4 bases, with 14 bases between them. The V gene's germline CDR1 is SGHAT and CDR2 FQNNGV. The DNA of the CDR3 is TGTGCCAGCAGCTTATACTTTTCGTTGGGCACTGAAGCTTTCTTT. Residues: CASSLYFSLGTEAFF. The whole variable domain, filled in from reference TRBV11-2 and TRBJ1-1, reads EAGVAQSPRYKIIEKRQSVAFWCNPISGHATLYWYQQILGQGPKLLIQFQNNGVVDDSQLPKDRFSAERLKGVDSTLKIQPAKLEDSAVYLCASSLYFSLGTEAFFGQGTRLTVV.

There are a few counts of this clone. This chain uses TRBV5-4 with TRBJ1-1, with a possible D match to TRBD1 (6 bases). The CDR3 spans 15 residues. Germline-derived CDR1 and CDR2 are SGHNT and YYREEE (reference sequence). The V end was cut by 2 bases, the J end by 1 base, with 12 bases between. This CDR3 reads CASSFYREPNTEAFF. For the CDR3, the DNA is TGTGCCAGCAGCTTCTACAGGGAGCCGAACACTGAAGCTTTCTTT.

J is TRBJ2-1 and V is TRBV5-6, with D possibly TRBD2 on 6 matching bases. CDR1 is SGHDT, CDR2 YYEEEE, per germline. V lost 3 bases and J 3 bases, leaving 7 bases between the germline ends. The CDR3 covers 13 residues. DNA for the CDR3: TGTGCCAGCAGCTCGCGGGACTACAATGAGCAGTTCTTC. This sequence encodes CASSSRDYNEQFF.

The chain uses TRBV27 and TRBJ2-7, with D possibly matching TRBD2 (5 bases). Germline CDR1 and CDR2: MNHEY and SMNVEV (reference sequence). The CDR3 is made up of 12 amino acids. Trimming took off 6 bases at V and 7 bases at J, with 13 bases between the two ends. This CDR3 is CASRFSSGEQYF. Written as DNA, the CDR3 is TGTGCCAGCAGATTTTCCTCGGGGGAGCAGTACTTC.

V usage is TRBV21-1 and J usage is TRBJ2-3; the table assigns TRBD2, which was not confirmed against the DNA. TRBV21-1 is labeled a pseudogene. The CDR3 spans 15 residues. CDR3 in amino acids: CASSKARNLTDTQYF. The CDR3 region has the DNA TGTGCCAGCAGCAAAGCGCGCAACCTCACAGATACGCAGTATTTT.

V is TRBV27 and J is TRBJ2-3, with TRBD2 matching 12 bases. The V gene's germline CDR1 is MNHEY and CDR2 SMNVEV (reference sequence). The CDR3 contains 16 residues. V lost 5 bases to trimming and J lost 2 bases; unmatched junction nucleotides: 5. This CDR3 reads CASSDRLAGVTDTQYF. The CDR3, as DNA: TGTGCCAGCAGTGATAGACTAGCGGGAGTCACAGATACGCAGTATTTT.

J is TRBJ2-5 and V is TRBV2; D may be TRBD1 or TRBD2 (5 bases each). Per the germline V gene, CDR1 is SNHLY and CDR2 is FYNNEI. This CDR3 is 12 amino acids long. V gave up 11 bases and J gave up 4 bases, with 14 bases separating them. The CDR3 bases are TGTGCCCTACAGGCAGGGAGAGAGACCCAGTACTTC. Its translation: CALQAGRETQYF.

V and J are TRBV2 and TRBJ2-1; TRBD2 matches at 7 bases. Germline lookup yields CDR1 SNHLY and CDR2 FYNNEI. Trimming took 4 bases from V and 8 from J; bases not matched to a gene: 8. The CDR3 spans 14 residues. CDR3 sequence: CASSGRTSPDEQFF. CDR3 nucleotides: TGTGCCAGCAGTGGTCGGACTAGTCCCGATGAGCAGTTCTTC.

This chain links TRBV9 with TRBJ1-1, with TRBD1 as a possible D gene (5 bases). The CDR3 contains 15 residues. V gave up 0 bases and J gave up 3 bases, with 12 bases separating them. CDR1 SGDLS and CDR2 YYNGEE come from the germline V gene. The CDR3 nucleotides read TGTGCCAGCAGCGTAGGAGGAGGGACCTACACTGAAGCTTTCTTT. Its protein product is CASSVGGGTYTEAFF.

The chain employs TRBV13 and TRBJ2-2, with 7 nucleotides matching TRBD1. The germline V gene encodes CDR1 PRHDT and CDR2 FYEKMQ (reference sequence). The CDR3 has 16 amino acids. The ends lost 2 bases at V and 1 base at J; junction bases unmatched: 4. CDR3 DNA sequence: TGTGCCAGCAGCTTATTAGACAGGGAGAACACCGGGGAGCTGTTTTTT. The encoded protein is CASSLLDRENTGELFF.

The gene calls are TRBV6-5 and TRBJ2-1, with D perhaps matching TRBD1 or TRBD2 (5 bases each). V dropped 6 bases and J dropped 8 bases, with 20 bases sitting between them. The CDR3 length is 15 residues. Germline CDR1 is MNHEY and CDR2 is SVGAGI. The CDR3 reads CASRSQPTMGDEQFF. The DNA for the CDR3 is TGTGCCAGCAGGTCACAGCCCACCATGGGGGATGAGCAGTTCTTC.